This TCR beta chain was captured in a study of T cell responses to AZD1222 COVID-19 vaccine. Whole-study results and caveats: Among those given AZD1222, only 6 or 7 were seropositive at baseline.

Data came from immunoSEQ multiplex PCR; TCRdb stores just in-frame clones and leaves some out. The table lists 100,000 or so clones, just over 85% of them singletons. A word on this clone: Its target is unknown.

The input for sequencing was peripheral blood, taken on day 0 of AZD1222 vaccination. The sequence came from an adult in good health.

CDR3 in amino acids: CATSDSLRASYNEQFF. The CDR3 DNA sequence: TGTGCCACCAGTGACTCTTTACGAGCCTCCTACAATGAGCAGTTCTTC. The chain recombines TRBV24-1 with TRBJ2-1; D unresolved. V shed 4 bases and J shed 0 bases, with 12 bases lying between them. CDR1 is KGHDR and CDR2 is SFDVKD in the germline V gene. This CDR3 has 16 residues.